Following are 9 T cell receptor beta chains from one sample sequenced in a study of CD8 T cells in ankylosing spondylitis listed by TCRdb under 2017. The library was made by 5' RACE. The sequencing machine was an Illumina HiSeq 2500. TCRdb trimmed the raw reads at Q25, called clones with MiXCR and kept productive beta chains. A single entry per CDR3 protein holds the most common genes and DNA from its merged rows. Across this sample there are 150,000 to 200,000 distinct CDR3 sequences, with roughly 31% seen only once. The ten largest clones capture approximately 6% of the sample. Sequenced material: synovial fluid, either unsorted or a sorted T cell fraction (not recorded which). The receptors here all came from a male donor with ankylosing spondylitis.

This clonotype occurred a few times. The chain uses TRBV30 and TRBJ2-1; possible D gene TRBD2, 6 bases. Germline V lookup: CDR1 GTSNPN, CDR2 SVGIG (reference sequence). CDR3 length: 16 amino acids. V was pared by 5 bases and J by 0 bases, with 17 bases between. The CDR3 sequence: CAWSSGDPSSYNEQFF. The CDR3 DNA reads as TGTGCCTGGTCCTCGGGGGACCCTAGCTCCTACAATGAGCAGTTCTTC.

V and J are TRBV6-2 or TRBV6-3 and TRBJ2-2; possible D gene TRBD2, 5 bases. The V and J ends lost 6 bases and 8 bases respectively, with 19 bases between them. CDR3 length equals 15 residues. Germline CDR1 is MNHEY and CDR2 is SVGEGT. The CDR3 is CASSAGLLSQGELFF. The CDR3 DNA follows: TGTGCCAGCAGCGCCGGACTGCTGAGCCAAGGGGAGCTGTTTTTT.

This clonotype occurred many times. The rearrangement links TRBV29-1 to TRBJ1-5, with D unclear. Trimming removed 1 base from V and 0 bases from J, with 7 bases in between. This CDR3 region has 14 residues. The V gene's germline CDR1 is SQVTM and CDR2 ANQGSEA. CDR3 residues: CSVEGVGSNQPQHF. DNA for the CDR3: TGCAGCGTTGAAGGGGTGGGTAGCAATCAGCCCCAGCATTTT.

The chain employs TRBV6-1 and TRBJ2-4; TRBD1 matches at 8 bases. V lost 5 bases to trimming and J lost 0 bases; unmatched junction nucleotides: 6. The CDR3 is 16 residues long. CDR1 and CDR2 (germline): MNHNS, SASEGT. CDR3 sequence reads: CASSHDRGEAKNIQYF. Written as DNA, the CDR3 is TGTGCCAGCAGTCATGACAGGGGAGAAGCCAAAAACATTCAGTACTTC.

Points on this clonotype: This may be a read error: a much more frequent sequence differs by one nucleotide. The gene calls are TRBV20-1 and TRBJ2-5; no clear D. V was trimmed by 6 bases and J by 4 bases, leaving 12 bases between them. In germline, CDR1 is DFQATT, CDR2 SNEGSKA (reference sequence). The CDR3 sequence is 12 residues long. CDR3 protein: CSAPRSRETQYF. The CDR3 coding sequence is TGCAGTGCCCCCCGTTCCCGAGAGACCCAGTACTTC.

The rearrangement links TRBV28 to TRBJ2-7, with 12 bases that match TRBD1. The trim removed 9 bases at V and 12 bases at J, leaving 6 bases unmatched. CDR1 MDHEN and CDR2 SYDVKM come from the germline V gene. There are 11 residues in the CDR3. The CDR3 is CASTGDRGLYF. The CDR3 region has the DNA TGTGCCAGTACGGGGGACAGGGGGCTGTACTTC.

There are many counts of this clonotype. CDR3 sequence reads: CASSLGASGGAYGYTF. Here the CDR3 DNA reads TGTGCCAGCAGCTTAGGAGCCTCAGGGGGCGCCTATGGCTACACCTTC. V gene TRBV11-2 combines with J gene TRBJ1-2; 8 bases are a match to TRBD1. Germline CDR1 SGHAT, CDR2 FQNNGV. V dropped 1 base and J dropped 4; count of bases not matched to a gene: 8. The CDR3 contains 16 residues.

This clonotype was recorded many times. CDR3 protein: CASSLSAGGNEKLFF. Here the CDR3 DNA reads TGTGCCAGCAGCTTAAGCGCAGGGGGTAATGAAAAACTGTTTTTT. This sequence joins TRBV7-9 and TRBJ1-4, with 7 bases lining up with TRBD1. This CDR3 contains 15 residues. Germline V gene lookup returns CDR1 SEHNR and CDR2 FQNEAQ (reference sequence). The ends lost 2 bases at V and 4 bases at J; junction bases unmatched: 4.

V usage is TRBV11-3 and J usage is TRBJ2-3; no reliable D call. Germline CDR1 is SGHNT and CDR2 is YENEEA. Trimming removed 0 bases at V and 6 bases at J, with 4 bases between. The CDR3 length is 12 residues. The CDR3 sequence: CASSLDMDTQYF. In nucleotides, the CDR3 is TGTGCCAGCAGCTTAGATATGGATACGCAGTATTTT.